The TCR beta chain described here comes from a study of graft-versus-host responses after intestinal transplantation. Of note for this clone: Its antigen is not identified.

The V gene's germline CDR1 is SGHAT and CDR2 FQNNGV. V shed 2 bases and J 8 bases; nucleotides not matched to a gene: 9. CDR3 length: 15 amino acids. Generated by immunoSEQ multiplex PCR, the TCRdb table keeps only in-frame clones and is missing some. The sample has tens of thousands of clones; 90% to 95% are singletons. V and J are TRBV11-2 and TRBJ2-1, with 7 bases lining up with TRBD1. The TCR comes from a human donor who received an intestinal transplant. The specimen comprised unstimulated CD8+ T cells sorted from spleen or lymph node cells, sampled before intestinal transplant. This chain's CDR3 is CASSLPGQLLDEQFF. The CDR3 nucleotides are TGTGCCAGCAGCTTACCGGGACAGTTGCTCGATGAGCAGTTCTTC. Combining the CDR3 with reference TRBV11-2 and TRBJ2-1 gives the whole variable domain EAGVAQSPRYKIIEKRQSVAFWCNPISGHATLYWYQQILGQGPKLLIQFQNNGVVDDSQLPKDRFSAERLKGVDSTLKIQPAKLEDSAVYLCASSLPGQLLDEQFFGPGTRLTVL.